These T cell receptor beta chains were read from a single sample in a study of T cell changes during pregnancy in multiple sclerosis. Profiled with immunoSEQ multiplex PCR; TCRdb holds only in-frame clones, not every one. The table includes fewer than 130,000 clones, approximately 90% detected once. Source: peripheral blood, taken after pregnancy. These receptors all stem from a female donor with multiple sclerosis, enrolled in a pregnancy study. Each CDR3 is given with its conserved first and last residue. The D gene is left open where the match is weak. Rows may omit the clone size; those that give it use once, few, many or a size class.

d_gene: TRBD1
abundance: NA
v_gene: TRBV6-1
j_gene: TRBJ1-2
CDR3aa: CASTIHRGDGYTF
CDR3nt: TGTGCCAGCACCATCCACAGGGGAGATGGCTACACCTTC

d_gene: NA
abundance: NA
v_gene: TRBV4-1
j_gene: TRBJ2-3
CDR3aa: CASSQDPGLSTDTQYF
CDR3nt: TGCGCCAGCAGCCAAGATCCGGGACTCAGCACAGATACGCAGTATTTT

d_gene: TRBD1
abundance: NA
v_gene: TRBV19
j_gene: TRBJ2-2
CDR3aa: CASRLAGGDAGELFF
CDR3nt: TGTGCCAGTAGATTGGCAGGGGGCGACGCCGGGGAGCTGTTTTTT

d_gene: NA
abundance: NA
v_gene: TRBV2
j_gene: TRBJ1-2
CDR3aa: CASSGGDIDPYGYTF
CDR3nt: TGTGCCAGCAGTGGAGGGGACATAGACCCCTATGGCTACACCTTC

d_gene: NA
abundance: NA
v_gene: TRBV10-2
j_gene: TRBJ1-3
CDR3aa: CASTNFTGEGRGNTIYF
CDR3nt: TGCGCCAGCACTAATTTTACGGGGGAAGGAAGGGGAAACACCATATATTTT

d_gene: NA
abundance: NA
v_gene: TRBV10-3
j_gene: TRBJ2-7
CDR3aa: CATVGQTRSYEQYF
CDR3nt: TGTGCCACCGTCGGACAGACCCGATCCTACGAGCAGTACTTC

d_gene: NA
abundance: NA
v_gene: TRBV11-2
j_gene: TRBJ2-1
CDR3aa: CASSIGLQNEQFF
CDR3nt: TGTGCCAGCAGCATTGGTCTTCAGAATGAGCAGTTCTTC

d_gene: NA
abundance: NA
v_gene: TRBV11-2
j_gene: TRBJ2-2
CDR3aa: CASTLSGELFF
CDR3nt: TGTGCCAGCACCCTGTCCGGGGAGCTGTTTTTT

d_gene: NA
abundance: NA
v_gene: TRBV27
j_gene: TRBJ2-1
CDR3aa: CASSYPQHNEQFF
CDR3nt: TGTGCCAGCAGTTATCCACAGCACAATGAGCAGTTCTTC

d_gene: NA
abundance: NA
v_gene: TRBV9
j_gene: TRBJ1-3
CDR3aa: CASSSQGTGNTIYF
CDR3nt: TGTGCCAGCAGCTCCCAGGGGACTGGAAACACCATATATTTT

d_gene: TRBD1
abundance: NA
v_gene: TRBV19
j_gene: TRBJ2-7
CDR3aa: CASSMRFAGQGNGEQYF
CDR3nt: TGTGCCAGTAGTATGCGATTCGCGGGACAGGGGAACGGCGAGCAGTACTTC

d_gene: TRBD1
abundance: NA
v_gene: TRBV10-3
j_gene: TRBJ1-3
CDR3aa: CASRGTGVSGNTIYF
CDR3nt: TGTGCCTCGAGGGGGACAGGGGTCTCTGGAAACACCATATATTTT

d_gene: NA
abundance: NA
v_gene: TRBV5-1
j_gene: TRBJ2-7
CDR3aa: CASSSYEEQYF
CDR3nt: TGCGCCAGCAGCTCGTATGAGGAGCAGTACTTC

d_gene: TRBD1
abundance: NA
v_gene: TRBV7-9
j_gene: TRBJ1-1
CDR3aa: CASSLGIGQGQGYLKAFF
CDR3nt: TGTGCCAGCAGCTTAGGGATTGGACAGGGCCAAGGCTATTTAAAAGCTTTCTTT

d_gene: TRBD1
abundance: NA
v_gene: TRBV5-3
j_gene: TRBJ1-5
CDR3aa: CARSRYRDRARLGNQPQHF
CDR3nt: TGTGCCAGAAGCCGGTACCGGGACAGGGCTCGTCTAGGCAATCAGCCCCAGCATTTT

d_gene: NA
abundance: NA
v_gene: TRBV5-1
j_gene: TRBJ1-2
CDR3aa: CASSLQNNYGYTF
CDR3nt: TGCGCCAGCAGCCTACAGAATAACTATGGCTACACCTTC

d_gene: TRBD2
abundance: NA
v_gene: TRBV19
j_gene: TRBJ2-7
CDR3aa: CASSMGLAGPYEQYF
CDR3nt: TGTGCCAGTAGTATGGGGTTAGCGGGGCCCTACGAGCAGTACTTC

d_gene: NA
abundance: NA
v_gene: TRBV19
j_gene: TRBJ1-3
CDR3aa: CVTGFGNTIYF
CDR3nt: TGTGTCACAGGTTTTGGAAACACCATATATTTT

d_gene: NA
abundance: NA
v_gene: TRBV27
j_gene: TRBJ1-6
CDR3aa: CASSPVYPGDNSPLHF
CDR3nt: TGTGCCAGCAGCCCAGTGTACCCAGGGGATAATTCACCCCTCCACTTT

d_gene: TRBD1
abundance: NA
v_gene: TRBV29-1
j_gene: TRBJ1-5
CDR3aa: CSVGTGAYQPQHF
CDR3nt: TGCAGCGTTGGGACAGGGGCGTATCAGCCCCAGCATTTT

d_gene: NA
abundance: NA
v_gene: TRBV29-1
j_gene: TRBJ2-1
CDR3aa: CSVPPRLATSEQFF
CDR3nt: TGCAGCGTTCCGCCCCGGCTAGCGACGAGCGAGCAGTTCTTC

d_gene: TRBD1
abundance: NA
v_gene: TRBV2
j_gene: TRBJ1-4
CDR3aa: CASNRDRDEKLFF
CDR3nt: TGTGCCAGCAACCGGGACAGGGATGAAAAACTGTTTTTT

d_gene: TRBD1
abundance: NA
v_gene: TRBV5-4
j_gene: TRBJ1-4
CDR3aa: CASSLGQGREKLFF
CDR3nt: TGTGCCAGCAGCCTAGGACAGGGCCGGGAAAAACTGTTTTTT

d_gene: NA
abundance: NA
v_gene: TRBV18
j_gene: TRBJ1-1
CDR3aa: CASSPPGANTEAFF
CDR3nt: TGTGCCAGCTCACCACCGGGAGCTAACACTGAAGCTTTCTTT

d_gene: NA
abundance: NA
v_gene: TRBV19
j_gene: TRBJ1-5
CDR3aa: CASSIRPGEEGHF
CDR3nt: TGTGCCAGTAGTATACGGCCCGGGGAGGAGGGGCATTTT

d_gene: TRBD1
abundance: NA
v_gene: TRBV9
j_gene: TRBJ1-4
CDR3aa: CASSSQTGGNEKLFF
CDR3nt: TGTGCCAGCAGCTCACAGACAGGGGGAAATGAAAAACTGTTTTTT

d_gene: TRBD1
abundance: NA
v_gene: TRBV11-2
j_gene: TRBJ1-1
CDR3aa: CASSFGQGAEAFF
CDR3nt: TGTGCCAGCAGCTTCGGACAGGGGGCTGAAGCTTTCTTT

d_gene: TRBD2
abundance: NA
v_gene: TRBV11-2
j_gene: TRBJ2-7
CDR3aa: CASSFTSGGASGLEQYF
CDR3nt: TGTGCCAGCAGCTTTACTAGCGGGGGGGCCTCGGGCCTCGAGCAGTACTTC

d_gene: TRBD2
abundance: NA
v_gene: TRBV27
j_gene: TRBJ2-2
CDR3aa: CASSLRRGLTGELFF
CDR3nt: TGTGCCAGCAGTTTGCGGCGGGGGTTGACCGGGGAGCTGTTTTTT

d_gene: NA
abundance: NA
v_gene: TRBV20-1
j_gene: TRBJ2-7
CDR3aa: CSASTGYRQYF
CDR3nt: TGCAGTGCTAGTACAGGTTATAGGCAGTACTTC

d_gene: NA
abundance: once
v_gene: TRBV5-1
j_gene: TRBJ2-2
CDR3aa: CASSLALTGELFF
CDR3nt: TGCGCCAGCAGCTTGGCACTTACCGGGGAGCTGTTTTTT

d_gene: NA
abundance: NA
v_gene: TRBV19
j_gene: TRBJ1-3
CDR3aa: CASRAGTNTGNTIYF
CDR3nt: TGTGCCAGTAGAGCCGGGACAAACACGGGAAACACCATATATTTT

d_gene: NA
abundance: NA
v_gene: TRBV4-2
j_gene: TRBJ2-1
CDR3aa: CASSQDNNEQFF
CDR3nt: TGTGCCAGCAGCCAAGATAACAATGAGCAGTTCTTC

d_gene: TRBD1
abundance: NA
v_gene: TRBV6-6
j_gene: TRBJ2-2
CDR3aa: CASRRTGGANTGELFF
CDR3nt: TGTGCCAGCAGACGGACAGGGGGCGCCAACACCGGGGAGCTGTTTTTT

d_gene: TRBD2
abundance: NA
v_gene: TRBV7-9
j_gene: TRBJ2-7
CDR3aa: CASSPEPGGAPHYEQYF
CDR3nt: TGTGCCAGCAGCCCCGAACCGGGGGGGGCGCCCCACTACGAGCAGTACTTC

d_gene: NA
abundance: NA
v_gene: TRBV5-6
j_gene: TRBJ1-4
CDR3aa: CASSSPGGLSEKLFF
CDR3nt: TGTGCCAGCAGCTCCCCGGGGGGGCTCAGTGAAAAACTGTTTTTT

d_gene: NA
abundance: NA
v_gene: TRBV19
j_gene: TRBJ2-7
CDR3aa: CASSAGSSYEQYF
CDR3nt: TGTGCCAGTAGTGCGGGTAGCTCCTACGAGCAGTACTTC

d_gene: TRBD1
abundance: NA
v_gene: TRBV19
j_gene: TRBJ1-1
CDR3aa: CASSMGNRGQWNTEAFF
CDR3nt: TGTGCCAGTAGTATGGGAAACCGGGGACAGTGGAACACTGAAGCTTTCTTT

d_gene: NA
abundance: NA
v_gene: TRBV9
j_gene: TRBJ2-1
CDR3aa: CASSVGAGNEQFF
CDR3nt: TGTGCCAGCAGCGTAGGCGCGGGAAATGAGCAGTTCTTC

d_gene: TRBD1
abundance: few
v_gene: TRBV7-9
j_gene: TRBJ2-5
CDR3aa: CASQDRGGETQYF
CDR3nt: TGTGCCAGCCAAGACAGGGGTGGAGAGACCCAGTACTTC

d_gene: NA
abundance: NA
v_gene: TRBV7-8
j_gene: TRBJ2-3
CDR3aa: CASSLLRVPTDTQYF
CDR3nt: TGTGCCAGCAGCTTACTCCGGGTTCCCACAGATACGCAGTATTTT